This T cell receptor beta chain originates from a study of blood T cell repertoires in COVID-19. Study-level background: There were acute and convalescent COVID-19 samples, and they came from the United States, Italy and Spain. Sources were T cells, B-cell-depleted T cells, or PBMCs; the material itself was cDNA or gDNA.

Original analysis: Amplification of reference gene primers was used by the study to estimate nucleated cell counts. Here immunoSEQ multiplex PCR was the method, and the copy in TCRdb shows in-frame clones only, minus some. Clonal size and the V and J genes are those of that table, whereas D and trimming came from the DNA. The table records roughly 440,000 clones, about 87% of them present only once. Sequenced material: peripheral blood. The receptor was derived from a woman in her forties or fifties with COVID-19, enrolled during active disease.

The CDR3, as DNA: TGTGCCAGCAGCCCCCGGCGGGATCAGCCCCAGCATTTT. Translating gives CASSPRRDQPQHF. The chain links TRBV28 to TRBJ1-5; unclear D gene. Germline values: CDR1 MDHEN, CDR2 SYDVKM. Trimming pared 6 bases from V and 5 bases from J, leaving 11 bases between. The CDR3 runs to 13 residues.